The clone carrying this TCR beta chain turned up a few times. Its antigen remains unknown. Documented treatment: oral pan-JAK inhibitor, 5-10 mg twice daily. The data were obtained in a study of CD8+ T cells in alopecia areata. Once RNA had been extracted, it was reverse transcribed into cDNA to act as the sequencing template. Method: immunoSEQ multiplex PCR; TCRdb's copy keeps in-frame clones and lacks some. The table includes fewer than 250,000 clones, less than 50% detected once. Whole-study findings and limits: Scalp clonality, together with expanded CD8+ clones among the top 100, fell significantly with tofacitinib.

Source: CD4+ T cells sorted from blood, taken at roughly week 36, from a patient treated with tofacitinib. The TCR sequence derives from a human donor with alopecia areata.

CDR3 coding DNA: TGTGCCACCGACCGGGAGGGCAGGCTATCCACAGATACGCAGTATTTT. It is translated as CATDREGRLSTDTQYF. The chain carries TRBV5-8 and TRBJ2-3; the match to TRBD2 covers 8 bases. The V gene end was trimmed by 9 bases and the J gene end by 2 bases; junction bases not matched to a gene: 14. The V gene's germline CDR1 is SGHTS and CDR2 YDEGEE. This CDR3 is built from 16 residues. The whole variable domain, remainder taken from reference TRBV5-8 and TRBJ2-3, is EAGVTQSPTHLIKTRGQQATLRCSPISGHTSVYWYQQALGLGLQFLLWYDEGEERNRGNFPPRFSGRQFPNYSSELNVNALELEDSALYLCATDREGRLSTDTQYFGPGTRLTVL.